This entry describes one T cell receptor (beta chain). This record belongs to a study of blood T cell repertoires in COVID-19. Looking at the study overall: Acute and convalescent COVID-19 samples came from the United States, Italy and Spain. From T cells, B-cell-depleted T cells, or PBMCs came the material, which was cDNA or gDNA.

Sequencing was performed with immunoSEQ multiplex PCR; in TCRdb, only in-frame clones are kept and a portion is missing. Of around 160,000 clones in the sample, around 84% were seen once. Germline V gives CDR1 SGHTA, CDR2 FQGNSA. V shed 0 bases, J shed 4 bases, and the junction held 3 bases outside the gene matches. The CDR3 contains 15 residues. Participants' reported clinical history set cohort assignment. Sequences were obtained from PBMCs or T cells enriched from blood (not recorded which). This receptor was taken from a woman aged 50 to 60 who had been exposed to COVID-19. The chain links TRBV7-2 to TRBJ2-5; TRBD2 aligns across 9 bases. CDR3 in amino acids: CASSLAGLAPETQYF. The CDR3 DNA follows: TGTGCCAGCAGCTTAGCGGGACTAGCCCCAGAGACCCAGTACTTC.